What follows describes a single T cell receptor beta chain. Its specificity is unknown. Amplification targeted the TCR beta CDR3 regions, with RNA transcripts as the source material. RT-PCR with HTBI primers came first, then second-round multiplex PCR. TCRdb analysed the multiplex PCR reads with MiXCR anew, one entry per CDR3 protein. The data contain around 1,200,000 distinct CDR3 sequences, approximately 35% of them singletons. The entry originates in a study of Graves' ophthalmopathy and Graves' hyperthyroidism. Study-level findings and limits: The authors also found most expanded thyroid clonotypes above 0.001 frequency in blood.

Enrollment excluded any patients with other autoimmune diseases, uncontrolled infections, pregnancy or lactation. V was trimmed by 8 bases and J by 5 bases, leaving 15 bases between them. The CDR3 extends over 13 amino acids. Germline CDR1 SNHLY, CDR2 FYNNEI. Sequencing input: peripheral blood or thyroid tissue (not recorded which). The receptor was isolated from an adult man with Graves' hyperthyroidism. The chain is built from TRBV2 and TRBJ1-2; D might be TRBD1 (5 bases). This CDR3 is CASSGTVLYGYTF. In DNA, the CDR3 is TGTGCCAGCTCAGGGACGGTGCTTTATGGCTACACCTTC. Looking up the rest from reference TRBV2 and TRBJ1-2 gives the full variable domain: EPEVTQTPSHQVTQMGQEVILRCVPISNHLYFYWYRQILGQKVEFLVSFYNNEISEKSEIFDDQFSVERPDGSNFTLKIRSTKLEDSAMYFCASSGTVLYGYTFGSGTRLTVV.